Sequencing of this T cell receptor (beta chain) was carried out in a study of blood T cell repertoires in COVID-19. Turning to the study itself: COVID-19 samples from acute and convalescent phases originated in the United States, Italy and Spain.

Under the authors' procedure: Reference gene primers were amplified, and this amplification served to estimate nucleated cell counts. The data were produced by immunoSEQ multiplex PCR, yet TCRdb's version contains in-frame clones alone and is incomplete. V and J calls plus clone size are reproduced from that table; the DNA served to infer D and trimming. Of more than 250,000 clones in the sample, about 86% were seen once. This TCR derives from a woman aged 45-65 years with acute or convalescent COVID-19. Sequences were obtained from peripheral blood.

The CDR3 nucleotides are TGCAGTGCTGAACGAGCCGGGGGTGCTTTCTTT. It encodes CSAERAGGAFF. The V call is TRBV20-1, the J call TRBJ1-1, with D perhaps TRBD1 (5 bases). Germline lookup yields CDR1 DFQATT and CDR2 SNEGSKA (reference sequence). This CDR3 is built from 11 residues. Deletions cut 5 bases from V and 11 bases from J, with 15 bases between.